The present T cell receptor (beta chain) was sequenced within a study of blood T cell repertoires in COVID-19. Study details: The United States, Italy and Spain were the sources of the acute and convalescent COVID-19 samples. T cells, B-cell-depleted T cells, or PBMCs provided the cDNA or gDNA that served as material.

Authors' processing steps: Estimates of nucleated cell counts were drawn from the amplification of reference gene primers. Clones were read by immunoSEQ multiplex PCR, and TCRdb kept only the in-frame ones, dropping some. V and J calls and clone size are as listed in that table; D and trimming were resolved from the DNA. The sample lists about 120,000 clones, more than 70% seen once, with 10% in the top ten. Looked up from germline, CDR1 is SQVTM and CDR2 is ANQGSEA. This CDR3 contains 15 residues. The ends were cut back, 1 base at V and 5 bases at J, with 18 bases in the middle. Sequenced input: peripheral blood. The V call is TRBV29-1, the J call TRBJ2-7, with a tentative D call TRBD1 (6 bases). This clonotype was obtained from a man aged 50-60 years with acute or convalescent COVID-19. CDR3 bases: TGCAGCGTTGAAGGGCCTAGGTTTGGGGGCGACGAGCAGTACTTC. Residues: CSVEGPRFGGDEQYF.